The 23 T cell receptor beta chains below were found in one sample sequenced in a study of breast tumors, draining lymph nodes, adjacent tissues. TCRdb passed the multiplex PCR reads through MiXCR, listing each CDR3 protein once. The sample has about 25,000 distinct CDR3 sequences; about 24% are singletons. Specimen: breast tumor tissue. The receptors derive from a female donor with breast cancer. Some clones in this sample may be carry-over from other donors' samples.

The rearrangement uses TRBV7-2 and TRBJ2-3; D is undetermined. The CDR3 has 14 residues. Germline lookup yields CDR1 SGHTA and CDR2 FQGNSA. Trimming removed 9 bases at V and 2 bases at J, with 15 bases between. This chain's CDR3 is CASCPSHNTDTQYF. CDR3 DNA: TGTGCCAGTTGTCCCTCCCACAACACAGATACGCAGTATTTT.

This clonotype came up many times. The chain combines TRBV6-1 with TRBJ2-3; tentative D call: TRBD2 (6 bases). CDR3 length equals 13 residues. V dropped 6 bases and J dropped 0 bases, with 7 bases sitting between them. Germline V gene sequence: CDR1 MNHNS, CDR2 SASEGT. The CDR3 spells CASRSGSTDTQYF. The CDR3 DNA reads as TGTGCCAGCAGGAGCGGGAGCACAGATACGCAGTATTTT.

This clonotype was found many times. The J gene is TRBJ2-1, the V gene TRBV12-5; D possibly corresponds to TRBD1 (8 bases). V was pared by 5 bases and J by 1 base, with 24 bases between. The CDR3 has 19 amino acids. Germline V lookup: CDR1 LGHNT, CDR2 FRNRAP. The CDR3 DNA is TGTGCTAGTGGTCCGATGGGACAGGCTTTCGGGGGGTCCTACAATGAGCAGTTCTTC. Translated, it gives CASGPMGQAFGGSYNEQFF.

This clonotype was observed many times. V and J are TRBV15 and TRBJ2-3, with TRBD1 matching 7 bases. The CDR3 sequence is 16 residues long. CDR1 is LNHNV, CDR2 YYDKDF, per germline (reference sequence). J lost 4 bases, V lost 2 bases, and 9 bases had no gene match. CDR3 in DNA: TGTGCCACCAGCAGATCTGCACAGGGGCCCCCAGATACGCAGTATTTT. It translates to CATSRSAQGPPDTQYF.

This clonotype showed up many times. The chain couples TRBV5-1 to TRBJ1-2; 12 nucleotides match TRBD1. Germline lookup yields CDR1 SGHRS and CDR2 YFSETQ. This CDR3 has 14 amino acids. After removal of 4 bases from V and 7 bases from J, the junction contained 5 bases not matched to a gene. Here the CDR3 DNA reads TGCGCCAGCAGCATGGGGACAGGGGGCTTTGGCTACACCTTC. Translated: CASSMGTGGFGYTF.

A remark on this clonotype: One end of the junction varies from germline; a read error may be responsible. The chain uses TRBV25-1 and TRBJ1-4; D may be TRBD1 (5 bases). The germline V gene has CDR1 MGHDK and CDR2 SYGVNS. There are 15 residues in the CDR3. CDR3 protein: CASSDKGGRDENLFF. The CDR3 DNA is TGTGCCAGCAGTGATAAGGGCGGCAGGGATGAAAACCTGTTCTTT.

This clonotype was recorded many times. This sequence joins TRBV28 and TRBJ2-1; no definite D call. Germline V lookup: CDR1 MDHEN, CDR2 SYDVKM. This CDR3 has 14 amino acids. V was trimmed by 6 bases and J by 5 bases, leaving 14 bases between them. The CDR3 reads CASRGRVLNNEQFF. The CDR3 DNA reads TGTGCCAGCAGGGGCCGGGTCCTCAACAATGAGCAGTTCTTC.

This clonotype was seen repeatedly, ten times or more. This chain links TRBV3-1 with TRBJ1-5, with D unresolved. The germline V and J ends were trimmed by 2 bases and 2 bases, with 7 bases remaining between them. Germline loops: CDR1 LGHDT, CDR2 YNNKEL (reference sequence). The CDR3 is 14 residues long. CDR3 DNA: TGTGCCAGCAGCCAATCACGGGGCAATCAGCCCCAGCATTTT. Translated: CASSQSRGNQPQHF.

This clonotype was found a few times. The chain joins TRBV19 to TRBJ2-4; 7 bases are a match to TRBD2. The trim removed 1 base at V and 2 bases at J, leaving 5 bases unmatched. Germline V gene lookup returns CDR1 LNHDA and CDR2 SQIVND (reference sequence). The CDR3 is 16 residues long. CDR3 sequence reads: CASSIGEGRTKNIQYF. The CDR3 coding sequence is TGTGCCAGTAGTATAGGGGAGGGGAGAACCAAAAACATTCAGTACTTC.

This clonotype was picked up a small number of times. The chain recombines TRBV27 with TRBJ2-1; 11 positions agree with TRBD1. The V gene's germline CDR1 is MNHEY and CDR2 SMNVEV (reference sequence). There are 18 residues in the CDR3. The junction had 13 bases not matched to a gene; V was cut back by 5 bases and J by 4 bases. The CDR3 region has the DNA TGTGCCAGCAGTAAACGAATTCCCGGGACAGGGGGTTACAATGAGCAGTTCTTC. Translating it yields CASSKRIPGTGGYNEQFF.

The gene calls are TRBV12-3 or TRBV12-4 and TRBJ2-4; TRBD2 matches 7 bases. Losses at the gene ends were 4 bases for V and 3 bases for J; bases not matched to a gene: 6. The CDR3 sequence is 15 residues long. CDR3 protein: CASSSGLADKNIQYF. The CDR3 DNA reads TGTGCCAGCAGTTCGGGCCTAGCGGACAAAAACATTCAGTACTTC.

Concerning this clonotype: A clone one base away is much larger, so this may be a read error. The chain is built from TRBV27 and TRBJ1-2; no clear D. CDR1 and CDR2 (germline): MNHEY, SMNVEV (reference sequence). The length of the CDR3 is 15 residues. CDR3 amino acids: CASRPLDRENYGYAF. DNA of the CDR3: TGTGCCAGCAGGCCGTTGGATCGGGAGAACTATGGCTACGCCTTC.

This clonotype was detected ten times or more. The rearrangement joins TRBV30 to TRBJ2-7, with TRBD1 identical over 10 bases. This CDR3 has 14 amino acids. Germline CDR1 and CDR2: GTSNPN and SVGIG (reference sequence). Unmatched junction bases numbered 7, after V lost 2 bases and J lost 6 bases. The CDR3 sequence is CAWSLGTGVSEQYF. DNA of the CDR3: TGTGCCTGGAGTTTAGGGACAGGGGTTAGCGAGCAGTACTTC.

This clonotype appeared a single time. This sequence may be a read error, since a much larger clone differs from it by one base. This chain connects TRBV18 to TRBJ1-5; a possible D gene is TRBD1 (5 bases). Germline CDR1 reads KGHSH; CDR2 reads LQKENI. This CDR3 region has 15 residues. Trimming shortened V by 4 bases and J by 7 bases, and 17 bases separated the two germline ends. The CDR3 loop is CASSRDLGGPQPQHF. The CDR3 DNA follows: TGTGCCAGCTCACGGGACTTGGGAGGGCCCCAGCCCCAGCATTTT.

Details on this clonotype: A much bigger clone sits one base away, suggesting this may be a read error. A read error is likely, as this CDR3 ends without the conserved phenylalanine or tryptophan. V usage is TRBV28 and J usage is TRBJ2-7; D is uncertain. Trimming removed 3 bases at V and 6 bases at J, with 6 bases between. The CDR3 has 11 amino acids. CDR1 and CDR2 from the germline V gene are MDHEN and SYDVKM. CDR3 sequence: CASSLVAEQYI. The CDR3 coding sequence is TGTGCCAGCAGTTTGGTCGCCGAGCAGTACATC.

Sample share makes this clonotype medium-sized. The V call is TRBV28, the J call TRBJ2-1, with D possibly being TRBD1 (5 bases). V was cut by 2 bases and J by 4 bases, with 9 bases left in between. From germline, CDR1 is MDHEN and CDR2 SYDVKM. The CDR3 contains 14 residues. CDR3 sequence: CASSLDGAYNEQFF. CDR3 nucleotides: TGTGCCAGCAGTTTAGATGGGGCATACAATGAGCAGTTCTTC.

The chain links TRBV20-1 to TRBJ1-1; D remains unclear. This CDR3 region has 15 residues. Looked up from germline, CDR1 is DFQATT and CDR2 is SNEGSKA (reference sequence). Deletions cut 1 base from V and 3 bases from J, with 15 bases between. The CDR3 is CSARAMGRMDTEAFF. In nucleotides, the CDR3 is TGCAGTGCTAGAGCAATGGGCAGAATGGACACTGAAGCTTTCTTT.

In DNA form, the CDR3 reads TGTGCCAGCAGTGCCTTAGGTGTCGTGGCTTTCTTT. It encodes CASSALGVVAFF. The rearrangement uses TRBV6-5 and TRBJ1-1; D remains unclear. The V gene lost 5 bases and the J gene lost 11 bases, with 15 bases spanning the gap. Germline-derived CDR1 and CDR2 are MNHEY and SVGAGI. This CDR3 region has 12 residues.

V and J are TRBV27 and TRBJ2-2; 7 bases are shared with TRBD2. V gave up 6 bases and J gave up 6 bases; unmatched junction bases: 16. This CDR3 contains 17 residues. CDR1 MNHEY and CDR2 SMNVEV come from the germline V gene (reference sequence). In DNA form, the CDR3 reads TGTGCCAGCAGCTTTACAACGGGGGTCGCGGGAGCCGGGGAGCTGTTTTTT. Protein sequence: CASSFTTGVAGAGELFF.

This clonotype was recorded at least ten times. The J gene is TRBJ2-1, the V gene TRBV10-3, with a tentative D call TRBD1 (6 bases). Germline CDR1 reads ENHRY; CDR2 reads SYGVKD. The V end was cut by 4 bases, the J end by 5 bases, with 15 bases between. The CDR3 is 15 amino acids. Written as DNA, the CDR3 is TGTGCCATCAGTGGCCTTGGGGGCAGAGACAATGAGCAGTTCTTC. Translating it yields CAISGLGGRDNEQFF.

J is TRBJ1-2 and V is TRBV2, with D uncertain. The CDR3 spans 13 residues. Trimming removed 4 bases at V and 0 bases at J, with 6 bases between. Germline V gene sequence: CDR1 SNHLY, CDR2 FYNNEI. The CDR3 DNA follows: TGTGCCAGCAGTGTGACATCTAACTATGGCTACACCTTC. Amino acids: CASSVTSNYGYTF.

The sample holds many counts of this clonotype. The chain has TRBV7-9 and TRBJ2-7; TRBD1 matches at 7 bases. CDR1 is SEHNR, CDR2 FQNEAQ, per germline (reference sequence). The CDR3 is 14 amino acids. After removal of 5 bases from V and 3 bases from J, the junction contained 7 bases not matched to a gene. This CDR3 is CASSTTQGNYEQYF. Here the CDR3 DNA reads TGTGCCAGCAGCACAACACAGGGGAACTACGAGCAGTACTTC.

This clonotype was counted many times. The rearrangement joins TRBV3-1 to TRBJ2-5; D unclear. The CDR3 contains 12 residues. V dropped 4 bases and J dropped 8 bases, with 11 bases sitting between them. Germline lookup yields CDR1 LGHDT and CDR2 YNNKEL (reference sequence). This CDR3 reads CASSPADLTQYF. CDR3 DNA sequence: TGTGCCAGCAGCCCCGCGGACCTTACCCAGTACTTC.